These T cell receptor beta chains were read from a single sample in a study of cytomegalovirus exposure and HLA in healthy donors. Sequencing used immunoSEQ multiplex PCR; TCRdb keeps in-frame clones, though not all of them. The sample contains 120,000 or so clones, about 10% of which appear only once. Sequenced sample: PBMCs. The receptors here all came from a woman under 30 in good health and CMV-seropositive. The CDR3 runs from the conserved cysteine through the conserved F or W. D genes are given only for firm matches. Only some rows state a clone size, as once, few, many or a class for expanded clones.

D: NA; V: TRBV9; size: NA; J: TRBJ2-3; DNA: TGTGCCAGCAGCGTAGGAGGGTGGGCAGATACGCAGTATTTT; CDR3: CASSVGGWADTQYF
D: NA; V: TRBV10-3; size: NA; J: TRBJ1-1; DNA: TGTGCCATCAGTGAGCCAGATTATCAGAATTTGCACACTGAAGCTTTCTTT; CDR3: CAISEPDYQNLHTEAFF
D: NA; V: TRBV19; size: few; J: TRBJ1-1; DNA: TGTGCCAGTAGTATATCGGGAAACACTGAAGCTTTCTTT; CDR3: CASSISGNTEAFF
D: NA; V: TRBV9; size: NA; J: TRBJ1-2; DNA: TGTGCCAGCAGCGTAGGGGACATCTATGGCTACACCTTC; CDR3: CASSVGDIYGYTF
D: NA; V: TRBV7-2; size: NA; J: TRBJ1-2; DNA: TGTGCCAGCAGCTTGATGCAGGGGTATGGCTACACCTTC; CDR3: CASSLMQGYGYTF
D: TRBD2; V: TRBV5-4; size: NA; J: TRBJ2-1; DNA: TGTGCCAGCAGCCCCGGACTAGCGTGGAGCTCCCACGAGCAGTTCTTC; CDR3: CASSPGLAWSSHEQFF
D: NA; V: TRBV27; size: NA; J: TRBJ2-5; DNA: TGTGCCAGCAGTCGTGCAGGCCAAGAGACCCAGTACTTC; CDR3: CASSRAGQETQYF
D: TRBD2; V: TRBV15; size: few; J: TRBJ2-7; DNA: TGTGCCACCAGCAGAGAACTAGCGACCTCCTACGAGCAGTACTTC; CDR3: CATSRELATSYEQYF
D: TRBD2; V: TRBV27; size: NA; J: TRBJ2-1; DNA: TGTGCCAGCAGTTTTCTCGGGAGGGTGAATTTAGTCTATGAGCAGTTCTTC; CDR3: CASSFLGRVNLVYEQFF
D: TRBD2; V: TRBV2; size: few; J: TRBJ2-7; DNA: TGTGCCAGCAGTGGGGAGGGTTTGGGCTACGAGCAGTACTTC; CDR3: CASSGEGLGYEQYF
D: NA; V: TRBV7-9; size: few; J: TRBJ2-6; DNA: TGTGCCAGCAGCTTAGCCCGCTCTGGGGCCAACGTCCTGACTTTC; CDR3: CASSLARSGANVLTF
D: TRBD2; V: TRBV5-1; size: few; J: TRBJ2-7; DNA: TGCGCCAGCAGCGATGGAGGGTGGGAGGGTATCTACGAGCAGTACTTC; CDR3: CASSDGGWEGIYEQYF
D: TRBD1; V: TRBV5-1; size: few; J: TRBJ1-4; DNA: TGCGCCAGCAGCCCCATGGGACAGTTGAATGAAAAACTGTTTTTT; CDR3: CASSPMGQLNEKLFF
D: NA; V: TRBV6-5; size: few; J: TRBJ2-1; DNA: TGTGCCAGCAGTTACCAGGACACAGGACGACATGAGCAGTTCTTC; CDR3: CASSYQDTGRHEQFF
D: TRBD2; V: TRBV5-1; size: NA; J: TRBJ2-5; DNA: TGCGCCAGCAGCTTGGAGAGGGGACTAGCGGGAGCACAAGAGACCCAGTACTTC; CDR3: CASSLERGLAGAQETQYF
D: TRBD1; V: TRBV7-9; size: few; J: TRBJ1-1; DNA: TGTGCCAGCAGCCCAAGGGGGCAGTCCGATGAAGCTTTCTTT; CDR3: CASSPRGQSDEAFF
D: TRBD2; V: TRBV29-1; size: few; J: TRBJ2-3; DNA: TGCAGCGTTACAATTCTAGCGGGAGCAGATACGCAGTATTTT; CDR3: CSVTILAGADTQYF
D: TRBD2; V: TRBV11-2; size: NA; J: TRBJ2-1; DNA: TGTGCCAGCAGCTTCGGGGGGGCGGGAAGCAATGAGCAGTTCTTC; CDR3: CASSFGGAGSNEQFF
D: NA; V: TRBV7-9; size: NA; J: TRBJ1-1; DNA: TGTGCCAGCACCCTGCTGACAGGTGAAGCTTTCTTT; CDR3: CASTLLTGEAFF
D: NA; V: TRBV29-1; size: NA; J: TRBJ1-2; DNA: TGCAGCGCCCAGGTGTCAGCTATATATGGCTACACCTTC; CDR3: CSAQVSAIYGYTF
D: NA; V: TRBV5-1; size: few; J: TRBJ2-7; DNA: TGCGCCAGCGTAGACATCGGAGGGCCGAGCGAGCAGTACTTC; CDR3: CASVDIGGPSEQYF
D: NA; V: TRBV10-3; size: NA; J: TRBJ2-1; DNA: TGTGCCATCACAGACCGACTTACCTACAATGAGCAGTTCTTC; CDR3: CAITDRLTYNEQFF
D: NA; V: TRBV20-1; size: few; J: TRBJ2-1; DNA: TGCAGTGCACCGACTGGCAATGAGCAGTTCTTC; CDR3: CSAPTGNEQFF
D: TRBD2; V: TRBV25-1; size: few; J: TRBJ2-1; DNA: TGTGCCACCTGGGAGGGTAATGAGCAGTTCTTC; CDR3: CATWEGNEQFF
D: NA; V: TRBV6-1; size: NA; J: TRBJ2-7; DNA: TGTGCCAGCAGTGATGGGGGGACCCCCTACGAGCAGTACTTC; CDR3: CASSDGGTPYEQYF
D: TRBD1; V: TRBV28; size: few; J: TRBJ1-5; DNA: TGTGCCAGCAGTTTTCACAGGGACAGGGATGATCAGCCCCAGCATTTT; CDR3: CASSFHRDRDDQPQHF
D: NA; V: TRBV27; size: few; J: TRBJ2-7; DNA: TGTGCCAGCAAGCAAGGGGTGGAGCAGTACTTC; CDR3: CASKQGVEQYF
D: NA; V: TRBV6-1; size: NA; J: TRBJ1-5; DNA: TGTGCCAGCAGTTCCCAACAGGGCAATCAGCCCCAGCATTTT; CDR3: CASSSQQGNQPQHF